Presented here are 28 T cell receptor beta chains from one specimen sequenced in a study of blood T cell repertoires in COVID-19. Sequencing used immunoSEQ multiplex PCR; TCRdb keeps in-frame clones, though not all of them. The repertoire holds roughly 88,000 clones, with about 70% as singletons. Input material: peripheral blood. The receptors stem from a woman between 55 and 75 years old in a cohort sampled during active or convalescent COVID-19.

This CDR3 reads CASSLDITYGYTF. The CDR3 DNA is TGTGCCAGCAGTCTGGACATTACGTATGGCTACACCTTC. The chain has TRBV6-5 and TRBJ1-2; TRBD1 might be the D (5 bases). This CDR3 has 13 residues. Per the germline V gene, CDR1 is MNHEY and CDR2 is SVGAGI. The ends were cut back, 5 bases at V and 5 bases at J, with 12 bases in the middle.

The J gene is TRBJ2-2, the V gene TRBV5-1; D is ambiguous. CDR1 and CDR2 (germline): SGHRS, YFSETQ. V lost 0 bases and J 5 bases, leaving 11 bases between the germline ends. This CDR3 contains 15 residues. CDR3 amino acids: CASSLAVLPTGELFF. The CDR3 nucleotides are TGCGCCAGCAGCTTGGCCGTACTTCCAACCGGGGAGCTGTTTTTT.

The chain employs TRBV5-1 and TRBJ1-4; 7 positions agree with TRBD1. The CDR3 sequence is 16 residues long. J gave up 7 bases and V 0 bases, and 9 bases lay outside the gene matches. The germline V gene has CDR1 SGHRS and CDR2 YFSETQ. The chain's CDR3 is CASSLALRGRREKLFF. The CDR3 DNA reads TGCGCCAGCAGCTTGGCCTTAAGGGGGCGCCGTGAAAAACTGTTTTTT.

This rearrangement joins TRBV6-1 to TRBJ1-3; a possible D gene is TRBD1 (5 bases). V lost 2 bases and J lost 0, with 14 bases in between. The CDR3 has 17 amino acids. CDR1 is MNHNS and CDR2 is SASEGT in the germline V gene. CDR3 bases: TGTGCCAGCAGTGAATTAGTGACAGCTCTCTCTGGAAACACCATATATTTT. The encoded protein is CASSELVTALSGNTIYF.

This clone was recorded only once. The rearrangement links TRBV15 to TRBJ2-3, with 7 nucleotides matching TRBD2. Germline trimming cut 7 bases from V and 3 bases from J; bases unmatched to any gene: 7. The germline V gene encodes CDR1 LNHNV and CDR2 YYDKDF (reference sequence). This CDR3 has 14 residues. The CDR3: CATTLGGRTDTQYF. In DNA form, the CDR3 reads TGTGCCACCACTCTCGGGGGGAGAACAGATACGCAGTATTTT.

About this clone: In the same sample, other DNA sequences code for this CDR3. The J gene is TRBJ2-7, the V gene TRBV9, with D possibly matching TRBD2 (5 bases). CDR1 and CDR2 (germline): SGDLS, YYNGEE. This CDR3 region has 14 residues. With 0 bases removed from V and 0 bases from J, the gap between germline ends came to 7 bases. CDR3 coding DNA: TGTGCCAGCAGCGTAGGGAGGAGCTCCTACGAGCAGTACTTC. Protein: CASSVGRSSYEQYF.

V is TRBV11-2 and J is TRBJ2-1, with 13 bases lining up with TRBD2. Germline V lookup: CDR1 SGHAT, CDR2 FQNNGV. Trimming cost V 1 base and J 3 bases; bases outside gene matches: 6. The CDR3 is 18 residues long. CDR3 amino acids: CASSLVYRTSGGYNEQFF. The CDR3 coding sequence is TGTGCCAGCAGCTTAGTCTACAGGACTAGCGGGGGCTACAATGAGCAGTTCTTC.

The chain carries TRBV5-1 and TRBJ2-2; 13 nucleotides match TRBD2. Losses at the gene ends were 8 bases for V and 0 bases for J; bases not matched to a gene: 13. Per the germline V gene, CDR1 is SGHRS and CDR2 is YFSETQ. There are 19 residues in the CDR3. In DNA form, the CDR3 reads TGCGCCAGTACAAGACTAGCGGGGGGTCGCGGGTCGAACACCGGGGAGCTGTTTTTT. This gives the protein CASTRLAGGRGSNTGELFF.

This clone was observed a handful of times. The CDR3 DNA reads TGTGCCAGCAGTTACGTCGGCTCGGGGTCAGGAAACACCATATATTTT. Translating it yields CASSYVGSGSGNTIYF. The V and J genes are TRBV6-5 and TRBJ1-3; D remains unclear. The CDR3 is 16 amino acids. Germline V lookup: CDR1 MNHEY, CDR2 SVGAGI. Trimming took 2 bases from V and 4 from J, leaving 15 bases between them.

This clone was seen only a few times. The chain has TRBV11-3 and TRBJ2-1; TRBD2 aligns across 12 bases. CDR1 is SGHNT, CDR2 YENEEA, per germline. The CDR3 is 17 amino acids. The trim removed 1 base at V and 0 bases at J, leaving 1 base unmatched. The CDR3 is CASSLGTSGVSYNEQFF. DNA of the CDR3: TGTGCCAGCAGCTTAGGGACTAGCGGGGTCTCCTACAATGAGCAGTTCTTC.

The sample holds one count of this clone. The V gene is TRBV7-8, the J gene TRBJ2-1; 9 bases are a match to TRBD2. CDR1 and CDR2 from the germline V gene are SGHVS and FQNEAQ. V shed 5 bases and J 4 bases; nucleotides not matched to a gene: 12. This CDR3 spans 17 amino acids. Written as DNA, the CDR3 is TGTGCCAGCAGCCCCCCGGTAGGTAGCGGGGGTTACAATGAGCAGTTCTTC. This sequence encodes CASSPPVGSGGYNEQFF.

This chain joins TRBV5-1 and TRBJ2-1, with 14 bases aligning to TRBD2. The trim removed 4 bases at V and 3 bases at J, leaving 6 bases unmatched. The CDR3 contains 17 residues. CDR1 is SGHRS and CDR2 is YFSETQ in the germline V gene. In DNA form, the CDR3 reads TGCGCCAGCAGCCCATACGGGACTAGCGGGGGCTACAATGAGCAGTTCTTC. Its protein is CASSPYGTSGGYNEQFF.

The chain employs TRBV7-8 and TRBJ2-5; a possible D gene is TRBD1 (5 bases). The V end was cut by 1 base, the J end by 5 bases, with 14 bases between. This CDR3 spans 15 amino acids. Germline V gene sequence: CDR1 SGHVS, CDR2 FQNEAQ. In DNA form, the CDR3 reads TGTGCCAGCAGCTTAGGGGGTCAGGGAAGCGAGACCCAGTACTTC. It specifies CASSLGGQGSETQYF.

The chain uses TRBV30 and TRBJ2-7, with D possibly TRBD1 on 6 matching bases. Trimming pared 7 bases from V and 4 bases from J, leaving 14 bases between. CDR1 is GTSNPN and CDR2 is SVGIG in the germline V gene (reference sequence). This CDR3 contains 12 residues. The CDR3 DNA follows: TGTGCCTCGTCGGACAGAAAATACGAGCAGTACTTC. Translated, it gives CASSDRKYEQYF.

The DNA of the CDR3 is TGTGCCAGTAGTGGCATAGGGACTACGACTAACTATGGCTACACCTTC. Encoded protein: CASSGIGTTTNYGYTF. The chain carries TRBV19 and TRBJ1-2; D is possibly TRBD1 (5 bases). The CDR3 has 16 amino acids. Germline loops: CDR1 LNHDA, CDR2 SQIVND (reference sequence). Between the trimmed V and J ends, which lost 5 bases and 0 bases, there was a span of 16 bases. The variable domain in full, completed from reference TRBV19 and TRBJ1-2, reads DGGITQSPKYLFRKEGQNVTLSCEQNLNHDAMYWYRQDPGQGLRLIYYSQIVNDFQKGDIAEGYSVSREKKESFPLTVTSAQKNPTAFYLCASSGIGTTTNYGYTFGSGTRLTVV.

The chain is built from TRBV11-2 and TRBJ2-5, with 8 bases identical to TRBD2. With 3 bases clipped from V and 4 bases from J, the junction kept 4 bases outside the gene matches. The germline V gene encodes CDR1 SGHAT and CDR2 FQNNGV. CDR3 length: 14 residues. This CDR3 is CASSFTSGVETQYF. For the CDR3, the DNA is TGTGCCAGCAGCTTTACTAGCGGCGTAGAGACCCAGTACTTC.

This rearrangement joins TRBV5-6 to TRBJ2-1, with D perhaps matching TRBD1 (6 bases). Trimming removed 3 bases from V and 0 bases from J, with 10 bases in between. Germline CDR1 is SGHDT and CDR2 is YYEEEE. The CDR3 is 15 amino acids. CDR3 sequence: CASSWTEGSYNEQFF. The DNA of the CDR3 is TGTGCCAGCAGCTGGACAGAGGGCTCCTACAATGAGCAGTTCTTC.

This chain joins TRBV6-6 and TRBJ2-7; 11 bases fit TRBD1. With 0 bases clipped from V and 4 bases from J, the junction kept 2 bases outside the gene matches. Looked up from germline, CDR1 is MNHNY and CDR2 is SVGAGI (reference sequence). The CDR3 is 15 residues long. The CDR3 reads CASSYSGTGGYEQYF. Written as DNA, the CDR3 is TGTGCCAGCAGTTACTCCGGGACAGGGGGATACGAGCAGTACTTC.

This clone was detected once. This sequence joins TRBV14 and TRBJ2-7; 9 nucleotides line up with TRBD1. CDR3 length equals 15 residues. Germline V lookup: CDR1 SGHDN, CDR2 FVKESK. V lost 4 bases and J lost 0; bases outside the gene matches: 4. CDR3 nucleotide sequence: TGTGCCAGCAGCCTTAAGACAGGGGGCTCCTACGAGCAGTACTTC. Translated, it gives CASSLKTGGSYEQYF. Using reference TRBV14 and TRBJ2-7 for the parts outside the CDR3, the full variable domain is EAGVTQFPSHSVIEKGQTVTLRCDPISGHDNLYWYRRVMGKEIKFLLHFVKESKQDESGMPNNRFLAERTGGTYSTLKVQPAELEDSGVYFCASSLKTGGSYEQYFGPGTRLTVT.

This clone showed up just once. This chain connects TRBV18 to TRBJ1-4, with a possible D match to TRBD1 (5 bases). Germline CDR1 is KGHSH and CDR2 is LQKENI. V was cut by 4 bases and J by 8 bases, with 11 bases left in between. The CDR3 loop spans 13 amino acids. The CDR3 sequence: CASSLGQAEKLFF. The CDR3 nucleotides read TGTGCCAGCTCACTCGGACAAGCCGAAAAACTGTTTTTT.

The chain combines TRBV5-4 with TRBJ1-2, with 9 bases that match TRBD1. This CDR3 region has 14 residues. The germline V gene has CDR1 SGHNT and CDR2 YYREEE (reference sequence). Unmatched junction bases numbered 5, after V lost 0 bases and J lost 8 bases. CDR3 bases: TGTGCCAGCAGCTTGGAAGGGACAGGGCGGGGCTACACCTTC. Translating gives CASSLEGTGRGYTF.

In DNA form, the CDR3 reads TGCGCCAGCAGTCTCCGACAGCTTCCAGATGAGCAGTTCTTC. Its protein is CASSLRQLPDEQFF. V gene TRBV23-1 combines with J gene TRBJ2-1, with a possible D match to TRBD1 (5 bases). TRBV23-1 is noted as an ORF with a role that remains uncertain. The CDR3 is 14 amino acids. The V end was cut by 4 bases, the J end by 8 bases, with 15 bases between.

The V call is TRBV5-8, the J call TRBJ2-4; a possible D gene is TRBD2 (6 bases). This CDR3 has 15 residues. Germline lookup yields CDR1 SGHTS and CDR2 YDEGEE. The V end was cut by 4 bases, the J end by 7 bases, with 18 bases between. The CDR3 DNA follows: TGTGCCAGCAGCCCCGGAGGCGGGGCGCGGAACATTCAGTACTTC. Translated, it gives CASSPGGGARNIQYF. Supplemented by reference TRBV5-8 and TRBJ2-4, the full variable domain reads EAGVTQSPTHLIKTRGQQATLRCSPISGHTSVYWYQQALGLGLQFLLWYDEGEERNRGNFPPRFSGRQFPNYSSELNVNALELEDSALYLCASSPGGGARNIQYFGAGTRLSVL.

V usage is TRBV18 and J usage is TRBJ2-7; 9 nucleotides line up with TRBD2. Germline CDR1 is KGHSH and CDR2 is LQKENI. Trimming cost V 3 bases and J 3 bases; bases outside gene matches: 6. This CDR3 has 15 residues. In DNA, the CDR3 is TGTGCCAGCTCACCGAGGGCTAGCGGGGTCTACGAGCAGTACTTC. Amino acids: CASSPRASGVYEQYF.

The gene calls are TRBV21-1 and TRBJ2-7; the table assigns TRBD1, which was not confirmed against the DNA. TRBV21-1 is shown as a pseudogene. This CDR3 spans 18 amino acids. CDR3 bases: TGTGCCAGCAGCAAAGCGCAGGGGGCCGAGAAGGGTTCCTACGAGCAGTACTTC. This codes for CASSKAQGAEKGSYEQYF.

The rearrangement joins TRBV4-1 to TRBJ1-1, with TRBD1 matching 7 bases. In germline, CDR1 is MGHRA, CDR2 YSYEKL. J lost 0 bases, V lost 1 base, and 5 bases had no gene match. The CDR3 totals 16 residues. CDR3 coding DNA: TGCGCCAGCAGCCAAGGGACGACAGGGTTGAACACTGAAGCTTTCTTT. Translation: CASSQGTTGLNTEAFF.

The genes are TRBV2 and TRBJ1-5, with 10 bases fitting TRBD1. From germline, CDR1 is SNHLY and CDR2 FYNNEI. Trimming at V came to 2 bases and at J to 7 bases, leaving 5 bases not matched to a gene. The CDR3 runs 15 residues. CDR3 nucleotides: TGTGCCAGCAGTGAATGGGGACAGGGGTTACAGCCCCAGCATTTT. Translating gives CASSEWGQGLQPQHF.

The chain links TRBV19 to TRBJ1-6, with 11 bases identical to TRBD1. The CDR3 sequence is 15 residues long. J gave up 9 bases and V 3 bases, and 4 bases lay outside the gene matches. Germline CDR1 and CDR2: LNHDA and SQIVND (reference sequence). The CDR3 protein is CASSIRDRGGSPLHF. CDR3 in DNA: TGTGCCAGTAGTATCCGGGACAGGGGGGGTTCACCCCTCCACTTT.